This entry lists 16 T cell receptor beta chains sequenced from one sample in a study of blood T cell repertoires in COVID-19 (dated by TCRdb to 2018 to 2021). The method was the immunoSEQ multiplex PCR assay. TCRdb provides this immuneACCESS table in a form limited to in-frame rearrangements. Some clones are lacking; in checked studies, under half of them reflect an unresolved V gene, and why the rest are absent is not known. Counted in this sample were approximately 290,000 clones; 80% to 90% of them appeared once. Of the sample, more than 3.5% is held by the ten largest clones. Source material: PBMCs or T cells enriched from blood (not recorded which). The receptor source for this set is a woman between 25 and 40 years old who had recovered from COVID-19.

This clone was seen only a few times. This chain connects TRBV28 to TRBJ1-5; tentatively, D is TRBD1 (5 bases). This CDR3 is built from 13 residues. Between the trimmed V and J ends, which lost 8 bases and 4 bases, there was a span of 12 bases. Germline lookup yields CDR1 MDHEN and CDR2 SYDVKM. CDR3 bases: TGTGCCAGCCAGTTCCGGGGGAATCAGCCCCAGCATTTT. The encoded protein is CASQFRGNQPQHF.

This chain joins TRBV28 and TRBJ2-6; D gene unclear. V lost 10 bases and J 1 base, leaving 20 bases between the germline ends. Germline CDR1 reads MDHEN; CDR2 reads SYDVKM. This CDR3 has 17 residues. The DNA of the CDR3 is TGTGCCACCCTCGGCGACTTCTTGCTTTCTGGGGCCAACGTCCTGACTTTC. Amino acids: CATLGDFLLSGANVLTF.

V gene TRBV5-4 combines with J gene TRBJ2-5, with D unclear. V dropped 0 bases and J dropped 0 bases, with 9 bases sitting between them. Germline CDR1 reads SGHNT; CDR2 reads YYREEE (reference sequence). There are 15 residues in the CDR3. This CDR3 reads CASSLVARYQETQYF. In nucleotides, the CDR3 is TGTGCCAGCAGCTTGGTAGCCCGATACCAAGAGACCCAGTACTTC.

This chain connects TRBV7-9 to TRBJ1-1, with a tentative D call TRBD1 (6 bases). The CDR3 is 12 amino acids. Trimming pared 5 bases from V and 7 bases from J, leaving 11 bases between. In germline, CDR1 is SEHNR, CDR2 FQNEAQ (reference sequence). The DNA of the CDR3 is TGTGCCAGCAGCGGGGGGGCGGTTGAAGCTTTCTTT. It specifies CASSGGAVEAFF.

The chain has TRBV5-6 and TRBJ2-5; the D is unclear. The CDR3 runs 17 residues. The germline CDR1 and CDR2 sequences are SGHDT and YYEEEE. Trimming took 0 bases from V and 3 from J, leaving 18 bases between them. CDR3 DNA: TGTGCCAGCAGCTTGGTTCGAGTAGTTCCCCAAGAAGAGACCCAGTACTTC. This translates into CASSLVRVVPQEETQYF.

The chain is built from TRBV6-5 and TRBJ2-3, with 7 bases fitting TRBD2. Germline CDR1 and CDR2: MNHEY and SVGAGI. The CDR3 is made up of 15 amino acids. V lost 9 bases and J lost 0; bases outside the gene matches: 9. CDR3 nucleotide sequence: TGTGCCAGTCGAACACTAGCGCTTAGCACAGATACGCAGTATTTT. Protein product: CASRTLALSTDTQYF.

This clone was recorded once. The genes are TRBV19 and TRBJ2-1, with TRBD1 matching over 8 bases. The V gene's germline CDR1 is LNHDA and CDR2 SQIVND (reference sequence). V dropped 4 bases and J dropped 4; count of bases not matched to a gene: 6. The CDR3 is made up of 15 amino acids. The chain's CDR3 is CASSNRDRRYNEQFF. The CDR3 DNA reads as TGTGCCAGTAGTAACCGGGACAGGAGATACAATGAGCAGTTCTTC.

The rearrangement uses TRBV10-3 and TRBJ2-1, with 7 bases identical to TRBD2. Germline CDR1 ENHRY, CDR2 SYGVKD. J lost 2 bases, V lost 8 bases, and 12 bases had no gene match. This CDR3 spans 16 amino acids. CDR3 DNA sequence: TGTGCCATCGGCTCGGGAGGCGCCCCCACCTACAATGAGCAGTTCTTC. Translation gives CAIGSGGAPTYNEQFF.

The chain uses TRBV20-1 and TRBJ1-1, with no clear D. The CDR3 has 12 amino acids. V shed 3 bases and J shed 4 bases, with 9 bases lying between them. Germline CDR1 is DFQATT and CDR2 is SNEGSKA (reference sequence). The CDR3 loop reads CSASDSLTEAFF. The CDR3 DNA sequence: TGCAGTGCTAGTGATAGTCTCACTGAAGCTTTCTTT.

This clone was picked up one time. Other DNA sequences in this sample translate to the same CDR3. The chain uses TRBV29-1 and TRBJ1-1; weak D call: TRBD1 (5 bases). Trimming removed 4 bases at V and 0 bases at J, with 9 bases between. Germline CDR1 SQVTM, CDR2 ANQGSEA. The CDR3 runs to 13 residues. The CDR3 region has the DNA TGCAGCGTTGTGGGGCTCATGAACACTGAAGCTTTCTTT. This sequence encodes CSVVGLMNTEAFF. The whole variable domain, remainder taken from reference TRBV29-1 and TRBJ1-1, is SAVISQKPSRDICQRGTSLTIQCQVDSQVTMMFWYRQQPGQSLTLIATANQGSEATYESGFVIDKFPISRPNLTFSTLTVSNMSPEDSSIYLCSVVGLMNTEAFFGQGTRLTVV.

V usage is TRBV29-1 and J usage is TRBJ2-7; D ambiguous. The CDR3 is made up of 12 amino acids. Trimming shortened V by 4 bases and J by 0 bases, and 7 bases separated the two germline ends. CDR1 and CDR2 from the germline V gene are SQVTM and ANQGSEA. This chain's CDR3 is CSVATSSYEQYF. The CDR3 nucleotides are TGCAGCGTTGCCACAAGCTCCTACGAGCAGTACTTC.

The chain joins TRBV5-1 to TRBJ2-5; a weak D match, TRBD1 (5 bases). CDR1 is SGHRS, CDR2 YFSETQ, per germline. This CDR3 spans 14 amino acids. V shed 0 bases and J shed 2 bases, with 8 bases lying between them. The CDR3 DNA reads as TGCGCCAGCAGCTTGGAGGGGTTTCAAGAGACCCAGTACTTC. It specifies CASSLEGFQETQYF. Full variable domain (missing parts from reference TRBV5-1 and TRBJ2-5): KAGVTQTPRYLIKTRGQQVTLSCSPISGHRSVSWYQQTPGQGLQFLFEYFSETQRNKGNFPGRFSGRQFSNSRSEMNVSTLELGDSALYLCASSLEGFQETQYFGPGTRLLVL.

V and J are TRBV30 and TRBJ1-5, with TRBD1 identical over 7 bases. After removal of 3 bases from V and 7 bases from J, the junction contained 12 bases not matched to a gene. CDR1 is GTSNPN and CDR2 is SVGIG in the germline V gene (reference sequence). This CDR3 spans 15 amino acids. For the CDR3, the DNA is TGTGCCTGGAGGATCTCCGGGACAGAGAGCCAGCCCCAGCATTTT. This sequence encodes CAWRISGTESQPQHF. The full variable domain, its missing parts supplied by reference TRBV30 and TRBJ1-5, is SQTIHQWPATLVQPVGSPLSLECTVEGTSNPNLYWYRQAAGRGLQLLFYSVGIGQISSEVPQNLSASRPQDRQFILSSKKLLLSDSGFYLCAWRISGTESQPQHFGDGTRLSIL.

The rearrangement uses TRBV7-9 and TRBJ2-4; the D gene is possibly TRBD1 (6 bases). V shed 1 base and J shed 4 bases, with 11 bases lying between them. Germline V gene lookup returns CDR1 SEHNR and CDR2 FQNEAQ (reference sequence). CDR3 length equals 15 residues. The CDR3 is CASSLDSGQKNIQYF. CDR3 sequence (DNA): TGTGCCAGCAGCTTAGATTCAGGACAGAAAAACATTCAGTACTTC.

The genes are TRBV25-1 and TRBJ2-7, with D hard to call. Trimming cost V 4 bases and J 0 bases, with 22 bases left between them. Germline V CDR1 and CDR2: MGHDK, SYGVNS. The CDR3 is 18 residues long. CDR3 sequence: CASSAPPGVSGDSYEQYF. CDR3 in DNA: TGTGCCAGCAGTGCCCCCCCCGGTGTATCAGGTGACTCCTACGAGCAGTACTTC.

J is TRBJ1-1 and V is TRBV30; 7 positions match TRBD1. With 3 bases clipped from V and 1 base from J, the junction kept 11 bases outside the gene matches. The germline V gene has CDR1 GTSNPN and CDR2 SVGIG (reference sequence). The CDR3 covers 16 residues. This CDR3 is CAWSSGTASRNTEAFF. DNA for the CDR3: TGTGCCTGGAGCTCGGGGACAGCTTCACGGAACACTGAAGCTTTCTTT. The full variable domain, completed using reference TRBV30 and TRBJ1-1, is SQTIHQWPATLVQPVGSPLSLECTVEGTSNPNLYWYRQAAGRGLQLLFYSVGIGQISSEVPQNLSASRPQDRQFILSSKKLLLSDSGFYLCAWSSGTASRNTEAFFGQGTRLTVV.